The T cell receptor beta chain described here comes from a study of early T cells in non-severe SARS-CoV-2 infection. This clonotype appeared many times. MiXCR, applied by TCRdb to the 5' RACE reads, yields one record per CDR3 protein. The table has roughly 43,000 distinct CDR3 sequences, 5% to 6.5% seen once; the top ten hold 5% to 6.5%. Germline V lookup: CDR1 SEHNR, CDR2 FQNEAQ (reference sequence). Trimming took off 5 bases at V and 5 bases at J, with 11 bases between the two ends. The CDR3 is made up of 13 amino acids. The sequencing here drew on whole blood, taken at baseline. V and J are TRBV7-9 and TRBJ2-3, with no clear D. The TCR sequence derives from an adult who was a healthcare worker with PCR-confirmed SARS-CoV-2 infection or an uninfected control (not recorded which). CDR3 coding DNA: TGTGCCAGCAGCCAACCCCGAGAAGATACGCAGTATTTT. Its translation: CASSQPREDTQYF. Full variable domain (missing parts from reference TRBV7-9 and TRBJ2-3): DTGVSQNPRHKITKRGQNVTFRCDPISEHNRLYWYRQTLGQGPEFLTYFQNEAQLEKSRLLSDRFSAERPKGSFSTLEIQRTEQGDSAMYLCASSQPREDTQYFGPGTRLTVL.